This T cell receptor beta chain was recovered during a study of chemoradiotherapy in HPV16-positive cancers. The wider study: Functional T-cell assays on a couple of HPV16-positive patients' cells defined candidate HPV-specific clones and common TCR motifs. Study-level findings and limits: Non-HPV-specific T cells did not expand in tumors during treatment, whereas candidate HPV-specific clones and E7-related motifs did. Functional assays defining HPV-specific T cells used only a couple of HPV16-positive patients.

Over chemoradiotherapy, repertoires were sampled more than once. TCRdb's copy holds only in-frame clones and misses some; the assay was immunoSEQ multiplex PCR. The sample yields roughly 34,000 clones, around 80% seen once. To note about this clone: As yet, its antigen is unknown.

V was cut by 3 bases and J by 4 bases, with 12 bases left in between. CDR3 size: 14 residues. Germline V gene lookup returns CDR1 KGHSH and CDR2 LQKENI. The clonotype originates from a human donor with HPV-associated anogenital cancer. Sequences were derived from blood, sampled from a patient who underwent chemoradiotherapy. The chain combines TRBV18 with TRBJ1-2; no clear D. The CDR3 reads CASSPIRTAYGYTF. The CDR3 region has the DNA TGTGCCAGCTCACCGATCCGAACAGCCTATGGCTACACCTTC.